The 29 T cell receptor beta chains below all came from one sample that was sequenced in a study of T-cell memory formation after mild COVID-19. Each CDR3 protein is one row after TCRdb ran MiXCR on the 5' RACE reads. The table has 400,000 or so distinct CDR3 sequences, around 20% seen once. Input material: PBMCs or a T cell subset sorted from them (not recorded which). The receptors derive from an adult woman who had mild COVID-19 (a few samples of this study predate the infection). Cell type and time point are not known.

V usage is TRBV4-1 and J usage is TRBJ2-5; perhaps TRBD1 as D (6 bases). V dropped 0 bases and J dropped 1 base, with 9 bases sitting between them. The CDR3 length is 15 residues. Per the germline V gene, CDR1 is MGHRA and CDR2 is YSYEKL. For the CDR3, the DNA is TGCGCCAGCAGCCAAGACGACAGGACCCAAGAGACCCAGTACTTC. Translated: CASSQDDRTQETQYF.

The chain combines TRBV7-2 with TRBJ2-5; D ambiguous. CDR1 and CDR2 (germline): SGHTA, FQGNSA. CDR3 size: 11 residues. Between the trimmed V and J ends, which lost 1 base and 9 bases, there was a span of 6 bases. CDR3 in DNA: TGTGCCAGCAGCTTAGGAATGGCCCAGTACTTC. Its translation: CASSLGMAQYF. Full variable domain (rest looked up from reference TRBV7-2 and TRBJ2-5): GAGVSQSPSNKVTEKGKDVELRCDPISGHTALYWYRQSLGQGLEFLIYFQGNSAPDKSGLPSDRFSAERTGGSVSTLTIQRTQQEDSAVYLCASSLGMAQYFGPGTRLLVL.

In this sample, this clonotype turned up a few times. The rearrangement uses TRBV4-3 and TRBJ2-3; D gene unclear. Trimming cost V 1 base and J 0 bases, with 14 bases left between them. The germline gives CDR1 LGHNA, CDR2 YSLEER. The CDR3 contains 17 residues. The CDR3 DNA reads TGCGCCAGCAGCCAAGTTTCGACTGATTCCAGCACAGATACGCAGTATTTT. This encodes CASSQVSTDSSTDTQYF.

The chain couples TRBV5-6 to TRBJ2-5; 11 bases map to TRBD1. Germline CDR1 SGHDT, CDR2 YYEEEE. V dropped 2 bases and J dropped 2; count of bases not matched to a gene: 2. The CDR3 consists of 15 residues. CDR3: CASSFGQGAQETQYF. The CDR3 DNA reads TGTGCCAGCAGCTTCGGACAGGGGGCTCAAGAGACCCAGTACTTC.

This clonotype appeared a few times. J is TRBJ2-1 and V is TRBV5-5; 7 bases match TRBD1. This CDR3 comprises 15 residues. With 4 bases clipped from V and 3 bases from J, the junction kept 7 bases outside the gene matches. Looked up from germline, CDR1 is SGHKS and CDR2 is YYEKEE (reference sequence). This chain's CDR3 is CASSTRDSLYNEQFF. The DNA for the CDR3 is TGTGCCAGCAGCACCCGGGACAGTCTCTACAATGAGCAGTTCTTC.

This chain links TRBV9 with TRBJ2-7; 7 bases fit TRBD1. The J segment lost 5 bases and the V segment lost 1 base, leaving 6 bases of the junction unmatched. This CDR3 is 14 amino acids long. The germline CDR1 and CDR2 sequences are SGDLS and YYNGEE. The CDR3 sequence: CASSVHTGENEQYF. In DNA form, the CDR3 reads TGTGCCAGCAGCGTACATACAGGGGAGAACGAGCAGTACTTC.

This clonotype appeared many times. The chain uses TRBV3-1 and TRBJ2-5; D remains unclear. Trimming removed 5 bases at V and 4 bases at J, with 17 bases between. Germline V gene lookup returns CDR1 LGHDT and CDR2 YNNKEL (reference sequence). This CDR3 has 15 residues. The CDR3 DNA is TGTGCCAGCAGCACACCCCGGGCGTCGGCAGAGACCCAGTACTTC. Translating it yields CASSTPRASAETQYF.

This clonotype was detected only a few times. This sequence joins TRBV24-1 and TRBJ1-2; unclear D gene. V was cut by 3 bases and J by 7 bases, with 11 bases left in between. CDR1 is KGHDR, CDR2 SFDVKD, per germline. The CDR3 consists of 13 residues. The CDR3 reads CATSDPDARGYTF. The DNA for the CDR3 is TGTGCCACCAGTGATCCCGACGCGCGTGGCTACACCTTC.

The chain carries TRBV29-1 and TRBJ2-4; D unclear. Trimming took off 4 bases at V and 1 base at J, with 11 bases between the two ends. Per the germline V gene, CDR1 is SQVTM and CDR2 is ANQGSEA. This CDR3 spans 14 amino acids. The CDR3, as DNA: TGCAGCGTTGCCGGTACGGCCGCCAAAAACATTCAGTACTTC. Its protein is CSVAGTAAKNIQYF.

The chain is built from TRBV6-2 or TRBV6-3 and TRBJ2-7, with 7 bases lining up with TRBD1. V gave up 6 bases and J gave up 3 bases; unmatched junction bases: 5. The V gene's germline CDR1 is MNHEY and CDR2 SVGEGT. There are 13 residues in the CDR3. Here the CDR3 DNA reads TGTGCCAGCAGGCCAACAGGGGTCTACGAGCAGTACTTC. Amino acids: CASRPTGVYEQYF.

Only a few counts were recorded for this clonotype. The gene calls are TRBV5-1 and TRBJ2-1, with a tentative D call TRBD2 (5 bases). CDR3 length: 15 amino acids. From germline, CDR1 is SGHRS and CDR2 YFSETQ. V lost 3 bases and J 5 bases, leaving 15 bases between the germline ends. CDR3 nucleotides: TGCGCCAGCAGCTGGGGAGTCAGGTTGGACAATGAGCAGTTCTTC. Encoded protein: CASSWGVRLDNEQFF. Full variable domain (remainder filled in from reference TRBV5-1 and TRBJ2-1): KAGVTQTPRYLIKTRGQQVTLSCSPISGHRSVSWYQQTPGQGLQFLFEYFSETQRNKGNFPGRFSGRQFSNSRSEMNVSTLELGDSALYLCASSWGVRLDNEQFFGPGTRLTVL.

The chain recombines TRBV12-3 or TRBV12-4 with TRBJ1-1, with D maybe TRBD1 (6 bases). V lost 5 bases, J lost 5 bases, and 27 bases lay in between. This CDR3 region has 18 residues. The CDR3 spells CASSPPRGREEERTEAFF. The CDR3 DNA reads TGTGCCAGCAGTCCCCCTAGGGGGAGGGAAGAGGAACGGACTGAAGCTTTCTTT.

The J gene is TRBJ2-5, the V gene TRBV29-1; tentatively, D is TRBD1 or TRBD2 (6 bases each). Per germline, CDR1 SQVTM and CDR2 ANQGSEA. Trimming removed 6 bases at V and 6 bases at J, with 17 bases between. The CDR3 totals 13 residues. The DNA for the CDR3 is TGCAGCGTGGACCTAGGGGGGAGAAAGACCCAGTACTTC. This codes for CSVDLGGRKTQYF.

This chain uses TRBV21-1 with TRBJ1-1. TRBV21-1 is shown as a pseudogene. The CDR3 extends over 16 amino acids. CDR3 DNA: TGTGCCAGCAGCAAAGTGTCTAGGCCATTGAACACTGAAGCTTTCTTT. Protein product: CASSKVSRPLNTEAFF.

The DNA for the CDR3 is TGTGCCAGCAGCCCCTCCGGGACAGACATTTCGGGGGCCAACGTCCTGACTTTC. It yields the protein CASSPSGTDISGANVLTF. The chain carries TRBV7-3 and TRBJ2-6; 7 bases fit TRBD1. J lost 4 bases, V lost 5 bases, and 14 bases had no gene match. The CDR3 extends over 18 amino acids. From germline, CDR1 is SGHTA and CDR2 FQGTGA. The full variable domain, in which reference TRBV7-3 and TRBJ2-6 provide the parts outside the CDR3, is GAGVSQTPSNKVTEKGKYVELRCDPISGHTALYWYRQSLGQGPEFLIYFQGTGAADDSGLPNDRFFAVRPEGSVSTLKIQRTERGDSAVYLCASSPSGTDISGANVLTFGAGSRLTVL.

This clonotype was seen at least ten times. The chain joins TRBV9 to TRBJ2-2; 9 positions match TRBD1. Germline lookup yields CDR1 SGDLS and CDR2 YYNGEE. The trim removed 4 bases at V and 5 bases at J, leaving 6 bases unmatched. The CDR3 has 15 amino acids. DNA for the CDR3: TGTGCCAGCAGCCCCCGGACAGGGGTAACCGGGGAGCTGTTTTTT. Its translation: CASSPRTGVTGELFF.

The chain has TRBV10-3 and TRBJ2-5; D unresolved. Trimming pared 4 bases from V and 1 base from J, leaving 10 bases between. This CDR3 spans 14 amino acids. The V gene's germline CDR1 is ENHRY and CDR2 SYGVKD. CDR3 in DNA: TGTGCCATCAGTGGTAATCGCCGCCAAGAGACCCAGTACTTC. Translation gives CAISGNRRQETQYF.

There are a few counts of this clonotype. The J gene is TRBJ2-1, the V gene TRBV5-1; 7 bases align to TRBD1. Per germline, CDR1 SGHRS and CDR2 YFSETQ. The CDR3 has 16 residues. J lost 5 bases, V lost 4 bases, and 12 bases had no gene match. The CDR3 DNA reads TGCGCCAGCAGCCCCCCGACAGGGATGTATCACAATGAGCAGTTCTTC. Its translation: CASSPPTGMYHNEQFF.

In this sample, this clonotype turned up a few times. The J gene is TRBJ1-4, the V gene TRBV13; D not certain. The V end was cut by 4 bases, the J end by 3 bases, with 15 bases between. Germline V CDR1 and CDR2: PRHDT, FYEKMQ (reference sequence). CDR3 size: 16 residues. Here the CDR3 reads CASSSSYAAANEKLFF. For the CDR3, the DNA is TGTGCCAGCAGCTCCAGTTATGCGGCGGCTAATGAAAAACTGTTTTTT.

V gene TRBV28 combines with J gene TRBJ2-7, with 11 bases lining up with TRBD1. The germline gives CDR1 MDHEN, CDR2 SYDVKM. The ends lost 7 bases at V and 3 bases at J; junction bases unmatched: 11. This CDR3 region has 16 residues. CDR3 nucleotide sequence: TGTGCCAGCACTCTAGTAGGGGGACAGGGGGGCTACGAGCAGTACTTC. It encodes CASTLVGGQGGYEQYF.

The rearrangement joins TRBV19 to TRBJ1-2; TRBD1 agrees at 9 bases. The CDR3 totals 14 residues. The V gene end was trimmed by 3 bases and the J gene end by 6 bases; junction bases not matched to a gene: 5. Germline V gives CDR1 LNHDA, CDR2 SQIVND (reference sequence). This CDR3 is CASSIGTGLHGYTF. DNA for the CDR3: TGTGCCAGTAGTATCGGGACAGGGCTTCATGGCTACACCTTC.

The gene calls are TRBV7-9 and TRBJ2-7; 7 nucleotides match TRBD1. Germline V gene sequence: CDR1 SEHNR, CDR2 FQNEAQ (reference sequence). Trimming removed 4 bases from V and 3 bases from J; junction bases left unmatched: 3. The CDR3 totals 13 residues. The CDR3: CASSSPGGYEQYF. The CDR3 region has the DNA TGTGCCAGCAGCTCCCCAGGGGGCTACGAGCAGTACTTC.

A few counts support this clonotype. The V call is TRBV29-1, the J call TRBJ2-1; TRBD2 might be the D (6 bases). The germline CDR1 and CDR2 sequences are SQVTM and ANQGSEA. V lost 4 bases to trimming and J lost 4 bases, with 8 bases between them. The CDR3 sequence is 12 residues long. CDR3 in amino acids: CSVGRGYNEQFF. The CDR3 bases are TGCAGCGTTGGTCGGGGGTACAATGAGCAGTTCTTC.

V usage is TRBV24-1 and J usage is TRBJ2-3, with 10 bases fitting TRBD2. The CDR3 sequence is 16 residues long. The trim removed 3 bases at V and 4 bases at J, leaving 6 bases unmatched. The V gene's germline CDR1 is KGHDR and CDR2 SFDVKD. CDR3 in DNA: TGTGCCACCAGTGATGCTAGCGGGAGCGCGGCAGATACGCAGTATTTT. Translating it yields CATSDASGSAADTQYF.

The rearrangement uses TRBV4-2 and TRBJ1-1, with 9 bases aligning to TRBD1. The V gene end was trimmed by 0 bases and the J gene end by 7 bases; junction bases not matched to a gene: 6. The CDR3 has 15 residues. Germline V CDR1 and CDR2: LGHNA, YNFKEQ. CDR3 sequence reads: CASSQDGDRANEAFF. DNA of the CDR3: TGTGCCAGCAGCCAAGATGGGGACAGGGCGAATGAAGCTTTCTTT.

This clonotype was counted between two and nine times. The rearrangement uses TRBV9 and TRBJ2-6; either TRBD1 or TRBD2 may supply D (6 bases each). Per the germline V gene, CDR1 is SGDLS and CDR2 is YYNGEE. The CDR3 contains 17 residues. V lost 2 bases and J 4 bases, leaving 16 bases between the germline ends. CDR3 in amino acids: CASSVNREVVGANVLTF. DNA for the CDR3: TGTGCCAGCAGCGTCAACAGGGAGGTCGTGGGGGCCAACGTCCTGACTTTC.

The chain joins TRBV5-1 to TRBJ2-3; 7 nucleotides align to TRBD1. CDR3 length: 15 residues. Germline trimming cut 4 bases from V and 2 bases from J; bases unmatched to any gene: 7. Germline V CDR1 and CDR2: SGHRS, YFSETQ. The CDR3 loop reads CASSVQGTNTDTQYF. The CDR3 DNA sequence: TGCGCCAGCAGCGTACAGGGGACAAACACAGATACGCAGTATTTT. The whole variable domain, filled in from reference TRBV5-1 and TRBJ2-3, reads KAGVTQTPRYLIKTRGQQVTLSCSPISGHRSVSWYQQTPGQGLQFLFEYFSETQRNKGNFPGRFSGRQFSNSRSEMNVSTLELGDSALYLCASSVQGTNTDTQYFGPGTRLTVL.

This chain connects TRBV7-2 to TRBJ1-1, with 7 bases fitting TRBD1. The CDR3 has 13 amino acids. Germline values: CDR1 SGHTA, CDR2 FQGNSA. V dropped 6 bases and J dropped 4; count of bases not matched to a gene: 5. The CDR3 DNA is TGTGCCAGCAGATTGGGACAGAGCACTGAAGCTTTCTTT. Its translation: CASRLGQSTEAFF.

This clonotype showed up just a few times. The chain employs TRBV9 and TRBJ2-5; tentative D call: TRBD1 (6 bases). The CDR3 runs to 14 residues. CDR1 and CDR2 (germline): SGDLS, YYNGEE. The V end lost 1 base, the J end lost 2 bases, and 9 bases lay between the germline ends. As DNA, the CDR3 is TGTGCCAGCAGCGTAACAGGGAAACAAGAGACCCAGTACTTC. Amino acid sequence: CASSVTGKQETQYF.